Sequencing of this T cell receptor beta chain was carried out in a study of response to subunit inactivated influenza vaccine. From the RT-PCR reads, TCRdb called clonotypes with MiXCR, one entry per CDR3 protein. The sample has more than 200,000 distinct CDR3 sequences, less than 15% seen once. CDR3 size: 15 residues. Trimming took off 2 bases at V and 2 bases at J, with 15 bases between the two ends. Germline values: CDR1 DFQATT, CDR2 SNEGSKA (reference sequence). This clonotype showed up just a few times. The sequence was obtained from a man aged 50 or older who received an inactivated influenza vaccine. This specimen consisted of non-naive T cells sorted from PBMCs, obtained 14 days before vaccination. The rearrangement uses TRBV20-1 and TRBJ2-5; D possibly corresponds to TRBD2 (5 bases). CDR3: CSARSSRGWQETQYF. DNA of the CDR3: TGCAGTGCTAGATCAAGCAGAGGGTGGCAAGAGACCCAGTACTTC.